What follows are 22 T cell receptor beta chains derived from one specimen sequenced in a study of shared clonotypes between healthy human individuals. Measured with immunoSEQ multiplex PCR; TCRdb has only the in-frame clones, and not every one. Of nearly 2 million clones listed, approximately 94% were seen once; the top ten hold more than 0.9%. Naive CD8 populations comprised CD45RO-negative cells positively selected for CCR7, excluding terminally differentiated effector memory CD45RA+ cells. Sample: naive CD8+ T cells sorted from blood. These receptors all come from a man in his late teens or twenties in good health.

This CDR3 is CASSEGGSGPYEQYF. The CDR3 coding sequence is TGTGCCAGCAGTGAAGGTGGTAGCGGGCCGTACGAGCAGTACTTC. V gene TRBV6-1 combines with J gene TRBJ2-7; 7 bases align to TRBD2. Per the germline V gene, CDR1 is MNHNS and CDR2 is SASEGT. The CDR3 has 15 amino acids. Trimming removed 1 base from V and 4 bases from J; junction bases left unmatched: 7.

This clone was counted a single time. The rearrangement joins TRBV27 to TRBJ1-2; D is uncertain. This CDR3 has 15 amino acids. V dropped 5 bases and J dropped 4 bases, with 17 bases sitting between them. Germline assignment: CDR1 MNHEY and CDR2 SMNVEV (reference sequence). This chain's CDR3 is CASSIKGGGSYGYTF. CDR3 nucleotide sequence: TGTGCCAGCAGTATAAAAGGTGGTGGGAGCTATGGCTACACCTTC.

In the case of this clone: The sample holds other DNA sequences that translate to the same CDR3. V usage is TRBV27 and J usage is TRBJ2-7; D may be TRBD2 (5 bases). This CDR3 contains 13 residues. Germline CDR1 and CDR2: MNHEY and SMNVEV (reference sequence). V was trimmed by 6 bases and J by 4 bases, leaving 13 bases between them. The CDR3 nucleotides are TGTGCCAGCAGCCCGTTTCGGGGTTACGAGCAGTACTTC. Its protein is CASSPFRGYEQYF.

The chain carries TRBV27 and TRBJ2-7, with a weak D call TRBD1 (6 bases). In germline, CDR1 is MNHEY, CDR2 SMNVEV (reference sequence). The CDR3 runs 15 residues. Trimming removed 7 bases at V and 6 bases at J, with 22 bases between. Here the CDR3 reads CASTSLSALGGEQYF. CDR3 nucleotides: TGTGCCAGCACCTCTCTGAGCGCTTTAGGGGGCGAGCAGTACTTC.

Concerning this clone: The same CDR3 can be traced to other DNA sequences in this sample. The chain employs TRBV9 and TRBJ2-7; the D call may be TRBD1 or TRBD2 (5 bases each). V was trimmed by 2 bases and J by 2 bases, leaving 11 bases between them. Germline lookup yields CDR1 SGDLS and CDR2 YYNGEE. This CDR3 contains 14 residues. CDR3 sequence (DNA): TGTGCCAGCAGCGTTGGGGGTAAGGCCTACGAGCAGTACTTC. It encodes CASSVGGKAYEQYF.

V gene TRBV30 combines with J gene TRBJ1-1; D unresolved. With 0 bases removed from V and 1 base from J, the gap between germline ends came to 9 bases. Germline values: CDR1 GTSNPN, CDR2 SVGIG (reference sequence). This CDR3 has 14 residues. The CDR3, as DNA: TGTGCCTGGAGTGTAGTGGTGGCGAACACTGAAGCTTTCTTT. Its translation: CAWSVVVANTEAFF.

This clone was observed once. The rearrangement uses TRBV2 and TRBJ2-1; a weak D match, TRBD2 (6 bases). The CDR3 spans 13 residues. V was pared by 7 bases and J by 10 bases, with 17 bases between. Looked up from germline, CDR1 is SNHLY and CDR2 is FYNNEI. The CDR3 region is CASMGGDGIEQFF. The CDR3 DNA sequence: TGTGCCAGCATGGGGGGTGACGGAATCGAGCAGTTCTTC.

In this sample, this clone turned up once. The chain couples TRBV5-4 to TRBJ2-2; D is unclear. Germline CDR1 SGHNT, CDR2 YYREEE (reference sequence). The CDR3 spans 11 residues. Trimming took off 3 bases at V and 11 bases at J, with 8 bases between the two ends. The CDR3, as DNA: TGTGCCAGCAGCTCTATCGGAGAGCTGTTTTTT. It specifies CASSSIGELFF.

V is TRBV11-2 and J is TRBJ2-1; 10 nucleotides match TRBD1. With 7 bases clipped from V and 6 bases from J, the junction kept 9 bases outside the gene matches. Germline loops: CDR1 SGHAT, CDR2 FQNNGV. The CDR3 totals 15 residues. The CDR3 loop is CASNAGTGEFNEQFF. The CDR3 DNA reads as TGTGCCAGCAATGCCGGGACAGGGGAGTTCAATGAGCAGTTCTTC. Variable domain in full (rest from reference TRBV11-2 and TRBJ2-1): EAGVAQSPRYKIIEKRQSVAFWCNPISGHATLYWYQQILGQGPKLLIQFQNNGVVDDSQLPKDRFSAERLKGVDSTLKIQPAKLEDSAVYLCASNAGTGEFNEQFFGPGTRLTVL.

The rearrangement uses TRBV7-9 and TRBJ1-1; D is unclear. In germline, CDR1 is SEHNR, CDR2 FQNEAQ (reference sequence). V was trimmed by 3 bases and J by 2 bases, leaving 10 bases between them. This CDR3 spans 14 amino acids. Written as DNA, the CDR3 is TGTGCCAGCAGCTTTCGGACGGTAAACACTGAAGCTTTCTTT. Protein product: CASSFRTVNTEAFF.

This chain links TRBV5-4 with TRBJ2-1; a possible D gene is TRBD2 (6 bases). CDR3 length equals 17 residues. Germline V CDR1 and CDR2: SGHNT, YYREEE (reference sequence). The V and J ends lost 3 bases and 4 bases respectively, with 20 bases between them. CDR3 nucleotides: TGTGCCAGCAGCTCTGAAGGCGGTAGCGGATTATACAATGAGCAGTTCTTC. Residues: CASSSEGGSGLYNEQFF.

For this clone: This specimen includes other DNA sequences encoding the same CDR3. This sequence joins TRBV30 and TRBJ1-1; D uncertain. The CDR3 consists of 11 residues. V lost 0 bases to trimming and J lost 4 bases, with 3 bases between them. The germline V gene has CDR1 GTSNPN and CDR2 SVGIG (reference sequence). CDR3 sequence reads: CAWSVSTEAFF. The CDR3 DNA sequence: TGTGCCTGGAGTGTTTCCACTGAAGCTTTCTTT.

In its sample, this clone was seen a few times. The V and J genes are TRBV4-1 and TRBJ1-4, with TRBD1 matching over 9 bases. Germline V gene data show CDR1 as MGHRA and CDR2 as YSYEKL. Unmatched junction bases numbered 5, after V lost 4 bases and J lost 5 bases. The CDR3 contains 15 residues. CDR3 in amino acids: CASSLRQGGNEKLFF. As DNA, the CDR3 is TGCGCCAGCAGCCTACGACAGGGGGGAAATGAAAAACTGTTTTTT.

This chain uses TRBV4-1 with TRBJ2-7; maybe TRBD1 (6 bases). The V end lost 3 bases, the J end lost 3 bases, and 12 bases lay between the germline ends. Germline loops: CDR1 MGHRA, CDR2 YSYEKL. The CDR3 is made up of 14 amino acids. The CDR3: CASSQSRDNYEQYF. CDR3 coding DNA: TGCGCCAGCAGCCAGAGCCGGGACAACTACGAGCAGTACTTC.

This clone was detected only once. This sequence joins TRBV29-1 and TRBJ2-5; D is uncertain. Germline V gene lookup returns CDR1 SQVTM and CDR2 ANQGSEA. This CDR3 contains 13 residues. V lost 4 bases to trimming and J lost 2 bases, with 11 bases between them. DNA for the CDR3: TGCAGCGTTGTTCCGAGGCTTCAAGAGACCCAGTACTTC. Residues: CSVVPRLQETQYF.

Here the CDR3 reads CASSYTLRDTEAFF. The CDR3 DNA follows: TGTGCCAGCAGTTATACACTCAGGGACACTGAAGCTTTCTTT. This chain uses TRBV6-5 with TRBJ1-1; maybe TRBD1 (5 bases). The V gene lost 3 bases and the J gene lost 3 bases, with 11 bases spanning the gap. Germline V gives CDR1 MNHEY, CDR2 SVGAGI. The length of the CDR3 is 14 residues.

J is TRBJ2-1 and V is TRBV4-3, with 7 nucleotides matching TRBD2. V trimming: 1 base; J trimming: 1 base; junction bases outside the gene matches: 10. Germline V gene lookup returns CDR1 LGHNA and CDR2 YSLEER. CDR3 length equals 18 residues. CDR3 amino acids: CASSQAPRLADSYNEQFF. In DNA form, the CDR3 reads TGCGCCAGCAGCCAAGCGCCCCGACTAGCTGATTCCTACAATGAGCAGTTCTTC.

On this clone: At the DNA level, this CDR3 is encoded by other sequences in the same sample as well. The chain joins TRBV7-9 to TRBJ2-5, with 9 bases fitting TRBD1. Per germline, CDR1 SEHNR and CDR2 FQNEAQ (reference sequence). V lost 1 base, J lost 3 bases, and 0 bases stayed unmatched. This CDR3 contains 14 residues. The CDR3 protein is CASSLGQGEETQYF. Here the CDR3 DNA reads TGTGCCAGCAGCTTAGGACAGGGGGAAGAGACCCAGTACTTC. The variable domain in full, with the rest retrieved from reference TRBV7-9 and TRBJ2-5, is DTGVSQNPRHKITKRGQNVTFRCDPISEHNRLYWYRQTLGQGPEFLTYFQNEAQLEKSRLLSDRFSAERPKGSFSTLEIQRTEQGDSAMYLCASSLGQGEETQYFGPGTRLLVL.

As for this clone: Other nucleotide sequences in the sample specify the same CDR3. CDR3 sequence (DNA): TGTGCCAGCAGCGTAGCTCCCGGTCCTTACGAGCAGTACTTC. Its protein product is CASSVAPGPYEQYF. The chain links TRBV9 to TRBJ2-7; D gene uncertain. The CDR3 is 14 amino acids. Germline V gene lookup returns CDR1 SGDLS and CDR2 YYNGEE. The V end was cut by 0 bases, the J end by 4 bases, with 11 bases between.

The chain uses TRBV2 and TRBJ2-7; 7 bases align to TRBD1. The CDR3 length is 15 residues. V lost 1 base, J lost 4 bases, and 7 bases stayed unmatched. The germline gives CDR1 SNHLY, CDR2 FYNNEI. Here the CDR3 DNA reads TGTGCCAGCAGTGAAGGGGTAGGGACAGTTTACGAGCAGTACTTC. Translating it yields CASSEGVGTVYEQYF.

The chain employs TRBV19 and TRBJ2-3; 10 positions match TRBD2. The germline V gene has CDR1 LNHDA and CDR2 SQIVND (reference sequence). This CDR3 has 16 amino acids. V shed 3 bases and J 2 bases; nucleotides not matched to a gene: 5. The CDR3 sequence is CASSILAGAFTDTQYF. CDR3 nucleotides: TGTGCCAGTAGTATCCTAGCGGGAGCGTTCACAGATACGCAGTATTTT. Full variable domain (outside the CDR3, taken from reference TRBV19 and TRBJ2-3): DGGITQSPKYLFRKEGQNVTLSCEQNLNHDAMYWYRQDPGQGLRLIYYSQIVNDFQKGDIAEGYSVSREKKESFPLTVTSAQKNPTAFYLCASSILAGAFTDTQYFGPGTRLTVL.

This chain links TRBV6-5 with TRBJ1-4, with a possible D match to TRBD1 (5 bases). This CDR3 has 15 amino acids. Germline V gives CDR1 MNHEY, CDR2 SVGAGI. Trimming shortened V by 1 base and J by 7 bases, and 13 bases separated the two germline ends. In nucleotides, the CDR3 is TGTGCCAGCAGTTACTTTGAGGGGCCGGGTGAAAAACTGTTTTTT. It is translated as CASSYFEGPGEKLFF.